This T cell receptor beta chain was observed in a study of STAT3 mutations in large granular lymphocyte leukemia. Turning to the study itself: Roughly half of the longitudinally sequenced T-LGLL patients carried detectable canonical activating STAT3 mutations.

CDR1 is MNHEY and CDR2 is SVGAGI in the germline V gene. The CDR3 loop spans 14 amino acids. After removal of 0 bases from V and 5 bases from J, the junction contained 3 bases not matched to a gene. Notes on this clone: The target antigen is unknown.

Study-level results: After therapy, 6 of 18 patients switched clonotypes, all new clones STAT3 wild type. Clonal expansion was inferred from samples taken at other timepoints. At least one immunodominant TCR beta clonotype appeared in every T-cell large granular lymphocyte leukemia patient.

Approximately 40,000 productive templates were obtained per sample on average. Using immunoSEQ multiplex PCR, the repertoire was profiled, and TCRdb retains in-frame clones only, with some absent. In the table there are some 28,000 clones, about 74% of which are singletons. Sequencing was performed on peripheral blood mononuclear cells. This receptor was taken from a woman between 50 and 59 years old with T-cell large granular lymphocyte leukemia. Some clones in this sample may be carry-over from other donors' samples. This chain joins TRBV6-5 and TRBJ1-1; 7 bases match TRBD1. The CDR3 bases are TGTGCCAGCAGTTACTCAGGGGGCGTAACTGAAGCTTTCTTT. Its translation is CASSYSGGVTEAFF.